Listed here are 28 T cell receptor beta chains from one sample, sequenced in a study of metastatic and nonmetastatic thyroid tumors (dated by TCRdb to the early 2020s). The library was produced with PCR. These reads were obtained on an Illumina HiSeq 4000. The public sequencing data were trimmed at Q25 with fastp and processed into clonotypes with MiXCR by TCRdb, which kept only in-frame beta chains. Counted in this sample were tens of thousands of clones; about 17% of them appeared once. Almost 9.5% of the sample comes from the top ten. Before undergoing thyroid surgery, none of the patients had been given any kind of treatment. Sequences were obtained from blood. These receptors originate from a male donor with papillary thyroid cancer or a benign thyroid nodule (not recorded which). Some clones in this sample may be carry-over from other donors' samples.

CDR3 sequence reads: CATSFQPQHF. The CDR3 DNA reads TGTGCCACCAGTTTTCAGCCCCAGCATTTT. V and J are TRBV24-1 and TRBJ1-5; D is ambiguous. CDR3 size: 10 residues. The germline gives CDR1 KGHDR, CDR2 SFDVKD. Trimming stripped 6 bases from V and 6 bases from J, with 2 bases between.

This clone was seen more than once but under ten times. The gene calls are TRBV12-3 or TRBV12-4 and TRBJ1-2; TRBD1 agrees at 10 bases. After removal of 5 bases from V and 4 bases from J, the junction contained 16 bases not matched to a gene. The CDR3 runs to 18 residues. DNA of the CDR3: TGTGCCAGCAGTCCTTTAGACAGGGGGCGGTTTAGCGGCTATGGCTACACCTTC. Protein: CASSPLDRGRFSGYGYTF.

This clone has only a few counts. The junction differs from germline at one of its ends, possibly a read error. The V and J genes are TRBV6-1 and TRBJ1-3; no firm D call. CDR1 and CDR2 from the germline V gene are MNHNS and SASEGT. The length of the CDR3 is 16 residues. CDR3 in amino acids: CASNPLSSLTGKTIYF. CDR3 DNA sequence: TGTGCCAGCAACCCCTTGAGTTCGCTTACTGGAAAAACCATATATTTT.

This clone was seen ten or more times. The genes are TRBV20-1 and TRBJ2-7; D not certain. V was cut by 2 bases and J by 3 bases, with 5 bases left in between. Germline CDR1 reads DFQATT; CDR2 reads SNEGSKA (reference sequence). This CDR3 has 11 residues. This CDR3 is CSARQDYEQYV. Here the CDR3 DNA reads TGCAGTGCTAGACAAGACTACGAGCAGTACGTC.

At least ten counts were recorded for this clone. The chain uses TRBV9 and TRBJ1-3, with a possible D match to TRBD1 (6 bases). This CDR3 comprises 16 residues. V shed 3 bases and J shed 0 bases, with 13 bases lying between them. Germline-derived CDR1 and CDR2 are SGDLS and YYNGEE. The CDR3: CASSGRQASSGNTIYF. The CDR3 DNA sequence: TGTGCCAGCAGCGGCCGACAGGCGAGCTCTGGAAACACCATATATTTT.

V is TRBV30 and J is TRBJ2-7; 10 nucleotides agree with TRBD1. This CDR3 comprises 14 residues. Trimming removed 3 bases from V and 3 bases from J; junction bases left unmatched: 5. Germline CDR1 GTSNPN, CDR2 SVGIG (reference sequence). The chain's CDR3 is CAWSDGTGDYEQYF. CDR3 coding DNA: TGTGCCTGGAGCGACGGGACAGGGGACTACGAGCAGTACTTC.

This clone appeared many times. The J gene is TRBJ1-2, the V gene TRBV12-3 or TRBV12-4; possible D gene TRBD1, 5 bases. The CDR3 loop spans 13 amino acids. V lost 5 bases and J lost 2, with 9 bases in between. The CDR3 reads CASSSWDNYGYTF. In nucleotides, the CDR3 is TGTGCCAGCAGTAGCTGGGACAACTATGGCTACACCTTC.

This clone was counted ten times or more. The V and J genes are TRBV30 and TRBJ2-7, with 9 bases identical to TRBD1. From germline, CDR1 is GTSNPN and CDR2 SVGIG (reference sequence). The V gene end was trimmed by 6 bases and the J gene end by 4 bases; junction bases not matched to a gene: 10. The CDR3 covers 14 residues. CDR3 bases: TGTGCCTGTAATACAGGGGGCTACGGATACGAGCAGTACTTC. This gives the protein CACNTGGYGYEQYF.

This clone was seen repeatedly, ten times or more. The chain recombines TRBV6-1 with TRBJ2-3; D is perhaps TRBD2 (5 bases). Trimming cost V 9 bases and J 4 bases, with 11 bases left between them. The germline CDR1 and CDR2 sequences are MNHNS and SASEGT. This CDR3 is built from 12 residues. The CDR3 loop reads CARSGSPDTQYF. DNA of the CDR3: TGTGCCAGAAGCGGATCCCCAGATACGCAGTATTTT.

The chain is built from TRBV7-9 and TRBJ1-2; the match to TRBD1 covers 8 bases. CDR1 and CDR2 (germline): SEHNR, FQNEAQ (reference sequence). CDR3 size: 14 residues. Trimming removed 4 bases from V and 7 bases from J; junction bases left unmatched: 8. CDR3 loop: CASSSSDREVGYTF. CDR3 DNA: TGTGCCAGCAGCTCCTCGGACAGGGAGGTTGGCTACACCTTC.

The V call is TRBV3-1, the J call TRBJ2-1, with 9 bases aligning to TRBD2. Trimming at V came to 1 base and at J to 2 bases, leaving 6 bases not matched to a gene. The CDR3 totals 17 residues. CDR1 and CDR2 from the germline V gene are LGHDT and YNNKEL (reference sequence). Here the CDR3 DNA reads TGTGCCAGCAGCCAAGCGAGCGGGAGGTTCCCCTACAATGAGCAGTTCTTC. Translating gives CASSQASGRFPYNEQFF.

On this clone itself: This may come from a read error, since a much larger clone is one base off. The CDR3 bases are TGTGCCAGTAGTACCTACGAGCAGTACGTC. Its protein product is CASSTYEQYV. The V call is TRBV27, the J call TRBJ2-7; D not certain. The CDR3 contains 10 residues. Germline assignment: CDR1 MNHEY and CDR2 SMNVEV (reference sequence). V was pared by 9 bases and J by 2 bases, with 5 bases between.

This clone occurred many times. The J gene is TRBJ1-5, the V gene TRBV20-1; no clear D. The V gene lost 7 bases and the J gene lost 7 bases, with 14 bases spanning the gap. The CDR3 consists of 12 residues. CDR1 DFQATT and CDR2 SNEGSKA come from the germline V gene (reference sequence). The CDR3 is CSVMRQQQPQHF. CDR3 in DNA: TGCAGTGTAATGAGGCAACAGCAGCCCCAGCATTTT.

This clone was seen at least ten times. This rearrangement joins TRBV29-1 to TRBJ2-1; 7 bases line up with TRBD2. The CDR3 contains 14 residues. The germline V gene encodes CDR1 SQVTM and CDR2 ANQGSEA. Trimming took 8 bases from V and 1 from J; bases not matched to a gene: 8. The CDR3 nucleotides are TGCAGCACTCCCGGGACTACATCCTACAATGAGCAGTTCTTC. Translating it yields CSTPGTTSYNEQFF.

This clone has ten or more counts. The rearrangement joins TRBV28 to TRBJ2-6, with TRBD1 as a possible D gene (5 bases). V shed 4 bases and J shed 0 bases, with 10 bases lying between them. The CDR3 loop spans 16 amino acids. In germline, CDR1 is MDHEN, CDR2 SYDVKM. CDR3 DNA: TGTGCCAGCAGTTACATCGACAGCTCTGGGGCCAACGTCCTGACTTTC. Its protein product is CASSYIDSSGANVLTF.

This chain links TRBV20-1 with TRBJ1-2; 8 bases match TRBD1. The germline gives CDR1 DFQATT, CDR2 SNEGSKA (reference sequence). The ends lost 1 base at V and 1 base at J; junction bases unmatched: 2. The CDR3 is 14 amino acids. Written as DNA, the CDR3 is TGCAGTGCTAGAGGGACAGGGAGTAACTATGGCTACACCTTC. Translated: CSARGTGSNYGYTF.

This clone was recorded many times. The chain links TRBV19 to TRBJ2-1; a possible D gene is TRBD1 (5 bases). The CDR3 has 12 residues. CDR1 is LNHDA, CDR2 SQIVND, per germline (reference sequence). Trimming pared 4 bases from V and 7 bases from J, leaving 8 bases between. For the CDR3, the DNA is TGTGCCAGTAGTAAGCAGGGTAATGAGCAGTTCTTC. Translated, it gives CASSKQGNEQFF.

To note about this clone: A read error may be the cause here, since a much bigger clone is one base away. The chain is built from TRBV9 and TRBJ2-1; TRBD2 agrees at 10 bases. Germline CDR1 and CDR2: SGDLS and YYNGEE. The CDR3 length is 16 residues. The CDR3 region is CAGSTASGGNGNEQFF. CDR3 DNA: TGTGCCGGCAGCACGGCTAGCGGGGGAAATGGGAATGAGCAGTTCTTC.

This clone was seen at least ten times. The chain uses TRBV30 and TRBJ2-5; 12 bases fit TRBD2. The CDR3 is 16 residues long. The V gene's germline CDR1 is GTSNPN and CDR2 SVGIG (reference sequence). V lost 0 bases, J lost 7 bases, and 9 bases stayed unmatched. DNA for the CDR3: TGTGCCTGGAGTGTCCCCGGACTAGCGGGACTCGGGACCCAGTACTTC. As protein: CAWSVPGLAGLGTQYF.

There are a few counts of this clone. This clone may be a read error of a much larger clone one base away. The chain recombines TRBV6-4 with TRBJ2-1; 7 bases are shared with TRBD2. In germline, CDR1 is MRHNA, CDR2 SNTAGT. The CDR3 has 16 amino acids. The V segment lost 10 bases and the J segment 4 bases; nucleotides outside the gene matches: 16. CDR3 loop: CAISPQDGSGYNEQFF. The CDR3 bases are TGTGCCATCAGCCCTCAAGATGGTAGCGGGTACAATGAGCAGTTCTTC.

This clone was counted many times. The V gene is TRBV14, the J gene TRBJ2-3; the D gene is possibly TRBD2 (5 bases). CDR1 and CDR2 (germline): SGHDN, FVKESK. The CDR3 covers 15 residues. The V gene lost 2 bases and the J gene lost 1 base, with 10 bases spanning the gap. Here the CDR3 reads CASSQQRTRTDTQYF. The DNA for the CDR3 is TGTGCCAGCAGCCAACAGCGGACCCGCACAGATACGCAGTATTTT.

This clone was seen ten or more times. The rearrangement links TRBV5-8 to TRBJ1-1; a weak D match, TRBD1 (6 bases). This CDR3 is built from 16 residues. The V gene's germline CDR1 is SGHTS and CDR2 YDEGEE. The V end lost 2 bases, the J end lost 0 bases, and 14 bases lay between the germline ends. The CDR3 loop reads CASSFGRGFLNTEAFF. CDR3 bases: TGTGCCAGCAGCTTCGGCAGGGGCTTTTTGAACACTGAAGCTTTCTTT.

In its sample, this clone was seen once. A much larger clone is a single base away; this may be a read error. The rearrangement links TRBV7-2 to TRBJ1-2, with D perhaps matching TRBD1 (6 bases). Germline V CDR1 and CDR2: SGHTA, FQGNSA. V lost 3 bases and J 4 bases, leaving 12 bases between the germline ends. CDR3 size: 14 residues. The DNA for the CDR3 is TGTGCCAGCAGCTTTGAGGTAGGGGGCTATGGCTACACCTTC. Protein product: CASSFEVGGYGYTF.

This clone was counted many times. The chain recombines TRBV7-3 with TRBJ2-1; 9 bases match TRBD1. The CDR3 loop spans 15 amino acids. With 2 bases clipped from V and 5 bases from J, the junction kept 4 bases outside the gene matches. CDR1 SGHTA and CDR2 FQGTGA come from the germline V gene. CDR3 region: CASSLPGQGNNEQFF. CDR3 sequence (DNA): TGTGCCAGCAGCTTACCCGGACAGGGGAACAATGAGCAGTTCTTC. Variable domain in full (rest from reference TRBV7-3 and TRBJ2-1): GAGVSQTPSNKVTEKGKYVELRCDPISGHTALYWYRQSLGQGPEFLIYFQGTGAADDSGLPNDRFFAVRPEGSVSTLKIQRTERGDSAVYLCASSLPGQGNNEQFFGPGTRLTVL.

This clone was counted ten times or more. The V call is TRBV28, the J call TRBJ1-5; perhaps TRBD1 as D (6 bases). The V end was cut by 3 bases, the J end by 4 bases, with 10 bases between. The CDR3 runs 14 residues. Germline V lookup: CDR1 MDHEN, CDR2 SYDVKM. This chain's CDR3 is CASSFGGANQPQHF. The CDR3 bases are TGTGCCAGCAGTTTCGGGGGGGCAAATCAGCCCCAGCATTTT.

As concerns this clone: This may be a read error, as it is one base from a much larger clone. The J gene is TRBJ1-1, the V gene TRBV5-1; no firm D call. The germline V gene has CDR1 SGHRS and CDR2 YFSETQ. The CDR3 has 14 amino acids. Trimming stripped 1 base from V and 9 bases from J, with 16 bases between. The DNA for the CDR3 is TGCGCCAGCAGCTTGTATGGATTGAAAAACAAAGCTTTCTTT. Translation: CASSLYGLKNKAFF.

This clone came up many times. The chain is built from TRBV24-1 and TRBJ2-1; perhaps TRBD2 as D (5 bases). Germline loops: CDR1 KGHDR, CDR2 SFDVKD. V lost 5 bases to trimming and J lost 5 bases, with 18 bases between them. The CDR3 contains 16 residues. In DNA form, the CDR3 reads TGTGCCACCAGTGTTCCCAGCGGACGATCGGACAATGAGCAGTTCTTC. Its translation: CATSVPSGRSDNEQFF.

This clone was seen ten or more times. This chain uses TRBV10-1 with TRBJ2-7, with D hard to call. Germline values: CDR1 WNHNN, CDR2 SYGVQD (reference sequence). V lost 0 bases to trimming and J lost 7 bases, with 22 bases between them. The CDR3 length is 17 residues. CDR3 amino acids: CASSESTGSPEVREQYV. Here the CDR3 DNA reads TGCGCCAGCAGTGAGTCGACGGGTTCTCCCGAGGTTCGGGAGCAGTACGTC.